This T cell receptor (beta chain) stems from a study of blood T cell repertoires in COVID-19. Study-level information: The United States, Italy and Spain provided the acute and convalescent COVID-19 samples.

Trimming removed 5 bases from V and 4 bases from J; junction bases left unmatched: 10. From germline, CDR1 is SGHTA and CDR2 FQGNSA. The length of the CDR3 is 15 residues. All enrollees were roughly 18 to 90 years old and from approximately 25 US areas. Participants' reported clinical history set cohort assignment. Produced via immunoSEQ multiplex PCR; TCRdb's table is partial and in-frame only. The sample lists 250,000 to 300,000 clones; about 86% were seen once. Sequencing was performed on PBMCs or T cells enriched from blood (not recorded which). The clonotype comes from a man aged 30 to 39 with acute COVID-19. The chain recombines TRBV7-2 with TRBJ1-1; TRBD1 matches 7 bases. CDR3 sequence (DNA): TGTGCCAGCAGCCCCGGGACAGCCTTTGGCACTGAAGCTTTCTTT. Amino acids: CASSPGTAFGTEAFF. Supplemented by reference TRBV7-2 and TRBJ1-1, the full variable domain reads GAGVSQSPSNKVTEKGKDVELRCDPISGHTALYWYRQSLGQGLEFLIYFQGNSAPDKSGLPSDRFSAERTGGSVSTLTIQRTQQEDSAVYLCASSPGTAFGTEAFFGQGTRLTVV.